This TCR beta chain derives from a study of blood T cell repertoires in COVID-19. Looking at the study overall: Material from acute and convalescent COVID-19 was sourced from the United States, Italy and Spain.

Authors' analysis steps: Nucleated cell number was recorded as an estimate derived from reference gene primer amplification. Some clones are missing from TCRdb's copy, which holds only in-frame ones; the method was immunoSEQ multiplex PCR. That table is the source of V, J and clone size, and D and trimming were worked out from the DNA. The sample lists over 65,000 clones, around nine tenths occurring once. The CDR3 is 18 residues long. V lost 0 bases and J 1 base, leaving 18 bases between the germline ends. Germline lookup yields CDR1 SGHTA and CDR2 FQGNSA. This clonotype was obtained from a human donor in a cohort sampled during active COVID-19. What was sequenced was peripheral blood. V and J are TRBV7-2 and TRBJ2-5, with D possibly being TRBD2 (5 bases). The CDR3 sequence: CASSLAGVELRSQETQYF. CDR3 coding DNA: TGTGCCAGCAGCTTAGCGGGAGTAGAGCTCCGGAGCCAAGAGACCCAGTACTTC. Based on the CDR3 plus reference TRBV7-2 and TRBJ2-5, the full variable domain is GAGVSQSPSNKVTEKGKDVELRCDPISGHTALYWYRQSLGQGLEFLIYFQGNSAPDKSGLPSDRFSAERTGGSVSTLTIQRTQQEDSAVYLCASSLAGVELRSQETQYFGPGTRLLVL.